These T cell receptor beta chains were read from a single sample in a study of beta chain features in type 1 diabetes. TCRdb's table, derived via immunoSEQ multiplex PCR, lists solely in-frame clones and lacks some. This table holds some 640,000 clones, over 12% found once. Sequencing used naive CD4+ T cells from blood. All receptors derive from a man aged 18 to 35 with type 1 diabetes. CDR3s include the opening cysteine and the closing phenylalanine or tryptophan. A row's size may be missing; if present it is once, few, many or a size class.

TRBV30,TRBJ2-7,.,CAWSPTSGPYEQYF
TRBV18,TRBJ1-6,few,CASSPGQGDSPLHF
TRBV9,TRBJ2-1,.,CASSPVTSYNEQFF
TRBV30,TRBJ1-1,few,CAWSGLGNTEAFF
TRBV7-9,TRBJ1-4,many,CASRLGATNEKLFF
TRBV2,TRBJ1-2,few,CASSVAETNYGYTF
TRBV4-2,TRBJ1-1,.,CASSRGEQWGTEAFF
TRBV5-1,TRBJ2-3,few,CASSPQGMSDTQYF
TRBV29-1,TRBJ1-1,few,CSITRANTEAFF
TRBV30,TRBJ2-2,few,CAWSVQTATGELFF
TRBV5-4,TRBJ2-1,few,CASSHAAVNNEQFF
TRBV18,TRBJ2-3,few,CASAQSQKDTQYF
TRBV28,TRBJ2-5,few,CASSWGLAGTETQYF
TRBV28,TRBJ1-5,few,CASAVKGRDDQPQHF
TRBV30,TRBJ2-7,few,CAWSLGLAGSNEQYF
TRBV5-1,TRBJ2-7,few,CASSFGDRVYEQYF
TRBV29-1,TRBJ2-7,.,CSVRAGGGYEQYF
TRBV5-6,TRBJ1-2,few,CASSPASFSGYTF
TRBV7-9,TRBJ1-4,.,CASREPGQGSEKLFF
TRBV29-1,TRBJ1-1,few,CSVEDQGRNTEAFF
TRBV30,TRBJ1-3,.,CAWSLGQAGNTIYF
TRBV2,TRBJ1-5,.,CASGPGSNQPQHF
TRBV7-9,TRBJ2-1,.,CASSLWTSGKNYNEQFF
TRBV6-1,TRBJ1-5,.,CASSEYTAHSNQPQHF
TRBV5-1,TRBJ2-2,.,CASSLGLAVNTGELFF
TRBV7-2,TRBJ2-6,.,CASSFGLSGANVLTF
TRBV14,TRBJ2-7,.,CASSQHMGADEQYF
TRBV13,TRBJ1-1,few,CASSLGGTDPGEAFF
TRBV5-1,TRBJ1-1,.,CASSVGIRAENTEAFF
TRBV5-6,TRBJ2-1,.,CASSLWAAAYNEQFF
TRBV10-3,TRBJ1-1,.,CAISEVSTEAFF
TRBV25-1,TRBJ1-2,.,CASLSRESYGYTF
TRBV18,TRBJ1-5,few,CASSPGQGPQHF
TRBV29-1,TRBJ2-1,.,CSVERAVNEQFF
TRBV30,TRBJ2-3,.,CAWSGSEYTQYF
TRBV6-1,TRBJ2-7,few,CASRPGDSSYEQYF
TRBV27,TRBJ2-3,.,CASSLDRRYTQYF
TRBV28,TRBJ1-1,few,CASKTSSGTDMNTEAFF
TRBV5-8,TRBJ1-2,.,CASSFVPGQGLFYGYTF
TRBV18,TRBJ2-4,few,CASSPPSTGRAKNIQYF
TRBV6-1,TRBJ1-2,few,CASSGQGTGTDYGYTF
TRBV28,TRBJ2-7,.,CASIWGYEQYF
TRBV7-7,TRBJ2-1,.,CASSPLGQGGIGEQFF
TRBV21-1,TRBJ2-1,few,CASSKSTCGPYYRGEREYNEQFF
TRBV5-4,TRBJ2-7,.,CASSLRRQGSYEQYF
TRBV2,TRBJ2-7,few,CASSTGTDYEQYF
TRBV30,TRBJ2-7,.,CAWTLGGGEQYF